Shown below are 10 T cell receptor beta chains from a single sample sequenced in a study of shared clonotypes between healthy human individuals. Clones were read by immunoSEQ multiplex PCR, and TCRdb kept only the in-frame ones, dropping some. The repertoire holds a few million clones, with roughly 92% as singletons. Material for sequencing was naive CD4+ T cells sorted from blood. As to subset: CD45RA+ positively selected. Source of these receptors: a man aged 18 to 29 in good health.

Concerning this clone itself: This sample also contains other DNA sequences that code for the same CDR3. J is TRBJ2-1 and V is TRBV27, with 14 bases aligning to TRBD2. The V gene end was trimmed by 8 bases and the J gene end by 4 bases; junction bases not matched to a gene: 1. Germline CDR1 is MNHEY and CDR2 is SMNVEV (reference sequence). The CDR3 loop spans 14 amino acids. CDR3: CASGLAGGYNEQFF. The CDR3 nucleotides read TGTGCCAGCGGACTAGCGGGAGGTTACAATGAGCAGTTCTTC.

The chain joins TRBV9 to TRBJ2-5; tentatively, D is TRBD2 (5 bases). Germline V gene lookup returns CDR1 SGDLS and CDR2 YYNGEE. V lost 0 bases and J 4 bases, leaving 13 bases between the germline ends. The CDR3 is 15 amino acids. The CDR3 sequence: CASSVDGGSPETQYF. The CDR3 DNA reads as TGTGCCAGCAGCGTAGACGGCGGGTCCCCAGAGACCCAGTACTTC.

The sample holds a few counts of this clone. Within the sample, other DNA sequences also encode this same CDR3. The rearrangement joins TRBV9 to TRBJ1-3; no definite D call. The CDR3 length is 14 residues. The V end lost 0 bases, the J end lost 1 base, and 5 bases lay between the germline ends. Germline V gene sequence: CDR1 SGDLS, CDR2 YYNGEE. CDR3 loop: CASSVEGSGNTIYF. The CDR3 DNA is TGTGCCAGCAGCGTAGAAGGGTCTGGAAACACCATATATTTT.

The rearrangement joins TRBV19 to TRBJ1-4; 7 bases align to TRBD1. J gave up 6 bases and V 1 base, and 5 bases lay outside the gene matches. This CDR3 has 15 residues. Looked up from germline, CDR1 is LNHDA and CDR2 is SQIVND (reference sequence). The CDR3 nucleotides read TGTGCCAGTAGTATAGGCCGGGACAGCCATGAAAAACTGTTTTTT. Protein sequence: CASSIGRDSHEKLFF.

V usage is TRBV27 and J usage is TRBJ2-5, with TRBD2 matching 7 bases. J was trimmed by 3 bases and V by 8 bases; bases with no gene match: 12. The CDR3 has 15 amino acids. The germline CDR1 and CDR2 sequences are MNHEY and SMNVEV (reference sequence). The DNA for the CDR3 is TGTGCCAGCCAAGGGAGGGCCCCCGTAGAAGAGACCCAGTACTTC. Protein product: CASQGRAPVEETQYF.

This chain uses TRBV6-5 with TRBJ1-5, with TRBD1 as a possible D gene (6 bases). The CDR3 totals 15 residues. Germline CDR1 reads MNHEY; CDR2 reads SVGAGI. Trimming took 6 bases from V and 5 from J, leaving 17 bases between them. In DNA, the CDR3 is TGTGCCAGCAGCCCCGAGGGGGGGGGCTATCAGCCCCAGCATTTT. Translated: CASSPEGGGYQPQHF.

V is TRBV7-9 and J is TRBJ2-1; the D is unclear. Germline V gene lookup returns CDR1 SEHNR and CDR2 FQNEAQ (reference sequence). V lost 7 bases, J lost 1 base, and 11 bases lay in between. The CDR3 is made up of 14 amino acids. The CDR3 loop is CASNDFSSYNEQFF. The CDR3 coding sequence is TGTGCCAGCAACGACTTCTCTTCCTACAATGAGCAGTTCTTC.

The chain is built from TRBV11-2 and TRBJ2-2; TRBD1 is a possible D gene (5 bases). Germline CDR1 SGHAT, CDR2 FQNNGV. Trimming stripped 0 bases from V and 6 bases from J, with 8 bases between. CDR3 length equals 14 residues. The CDR3 nucleotides read TGTGCCAGCAGCTTAGAAAGGGGCCCCGGGGAGCTGTTTTTT. It is translated as CASSLERGPGELFF.

This rearrangement joins TRBV7-2 to TRBJ2-5; D is uncertain. V lost 2 bases, J lost 4 bases, and 11 bases lay in between. Germline V lookup: CDR1 SGHTA, CDR2 FQGNSA. CDR3 length: 14 residues. The CDR3: CASSLIRMGETQYF. The CDR3 DNA sequence: TGTGCCAGCAGCTTAATCAGGATGGGAGAGACCCAGTACTTC.

J is TRBJ2-4 and V is TRBV7-2; the match to TRBD2 covers 8 bases. V shed 5 bases and J 2 bases; nucleotides not matched to a gene: 5. This CDR3 is 15 amino acids long. CDR1 is SGHTA and CDR2 is FQGNSA in the germline V gene. The CDR3 bases are TGTGCCAGCAGCCCACCGGGAGGGCCCAAAAACATTCAGTACTTC. It yields the protein CASSPPGGPKNIQYF.